The entry that follows covers one TCR beta chain sequence. The antigen remains undetermined. This record comes from a study of cytomegalovirus exposure and HLA in healthy donors. Study summary: The 120 validation repertoires, a later analysis reported, used the same platform as the approximately 730 repertoires from the first cohort.

This CDR3 region has 16 residues. Study results and limitations: The study labeled fewer than 200 TCR beta chains cytomegalovirus-associated. Rare TCR sequences predominated, though certain public TCRs were found in many donors. Reports credit the classifier with highly specific, highly sensitive diagnosis of cytomegalovirus status.

Using immunoSEQ multiplex PCR, the repertoire was profiled, and TCRdb retains in-frame clones only, with some absent. The sample consists of roughly 170,000 clones, 65% to 85% of them appearing once. The source of this sequence is a woman between 18 and 29 years old in good health and CMV-seropositive. Sequenced input: PBMCs. The gene calls are TRBV22-1 and TRBJ1-1. TRBV22-1 is deemed a pseudogene. The CDR3 spells CPGSANPGLRNTEAFF. The CDR3 bases are TGTCCTGGGAGCGCAAACCCTGGACTTAGGAACACTGAAGCTTTCTTT.